This TCR beta chain was recorded in a study of OX40 agonist ivuxolimab in advanced cancers. This CDR3 comprises 12 residues. V lost 8 bases and J lost 2, with 12 bases in between. Germline CDR1 GTSNPN, CDR2 SVGIG (reference sequence). Profiling relied on immunoSEQ multiplex PCR, and the TCRdb table lists in-frame clones only, not all of them. The table lists more than 75,000 clones, 84% of them singletons. The V and J genes are TRBV30 and TRBJ2-5; TRBD1 might be the D (6 bases). The sequencing here drew on CD4+ or CD8+ T cells sorted from blood, taken in a trial of the OX40 agonist ivuxolimab. The sequence was collected from an adult with an advanced solid tumor such as melanoma, head and neck, liver or kidney cancer. The CDR3 loop is CASQGLQETQYF. CDR3 sequence (DNA): TGTGCCAGTCAGGGGCTGCAAGAGACCCAGTACTTC.